This TCR beta chain was observed in a study of T cells in localized non-small cell lung cancer (dated by TCRdb to the early 2020s). Some background on the complete study: The study analyzed T cell repertoires of approximately 240 early-stage NSCLC patients, comparing tumors and uninvolved tumor-adjacent lungs. The cohort was made up of roughly 250 treatment-naive NSCLC patients whose localized lung tumors had been resected. A mean age of around 69 years was recorded for the NSCLC patients, of whom under 150 were male and around 100 were female. Summary of the overall study and its limitations: Uninvolved tumor-adjacent lung showed the highest T cell clonality, higher than tumor, which suggests more focused antigenic responses in the adjacent lung. Higher T cell density in blood was associated with longer overall survival, whereas higher clonality in adjacent lung was associated with shorter survival. Because the study design was exploratory, TCR variables were selected using unadjusted p-values without false-discovery rate correction. A median of around 50 of the top 100 tumor clones turned up in the paired uninvolved adjacent lung, and around 27 of those clones also ranked among the top 100 of that same adjacent lung. Because multi-region tumor sequencing was not performed, intratumor heterogeneity could not be ruled out.

For CDR1 and CDR2, the germline V gene lists SGHVS and FQNEAQ. The CDR3 measures 13 amino acids from cysteine to phenylalanine. Only the CDR3 DNA is retained, 39 bases long and in frame from the first base. The germline ends are 10 bases apart after V is trimmed by 5 bases and J by 6 bases. With respect to this clone: Its antigen remains undetermined. No clone much larger than this one lies a single base away; base qualities are absent.

At diagnosis, peripheral blood, uninvolved tumor-adjacent lung and tumor were collected and were preserved as a mix of fresh-frozen and FFPE material. For TCR repertoire profiling, the blood samples were analyzed as peripheral blood mononuclear cells. TCR beta CDR3 regions were sequenced from DNA using the immunoSEQ Assay. The original pipeline was this. T cell density was computed as TCR beta template counts normalized to usable DNA estimated by amplifying housekeeping genes. Richness was estimated with the preseqR package, extrapolating to 400,000 templates for PBMC samples and 120,000 templates for tissue samples. Clonality was calculated as one minus Pielou's evenness. Tissue-enriched TCRs were identified through differential abundance testing performed on productive amino-acid clonotypes, with a minimum total count of 5 and an alpha of 0.1. The Jaccard Index and the Morisita Overlap Index were used to measure repertoire overlap between compartments. TCR beta CDR3s were clustered by GLIPH together with public tetramer-defined viral CDR3s, and at least three viral sequences plus V-gene enrichment were required for viral motifs. The source is immuneACCESS, and TCRdb retained only in-frame sequences with V and J called. Part of the clones is not carried over; for the studies checked, unresolved V genes explain less than half of this, and the remainder is unexplained. That table supplies the V and J calls and clone size; D and trimming were determined from the DNA. This sample lists approximately 20,000 clones; roughly 80% were detected once. The top ten clones comprise 2.4% of the sample.

Recombination joined TRBV7-8 with TRBJ2-2, with the identity of the D gene unclear. This clonotype was sampled from a man aged 35 to 69 with stage I lung adenocarcinoma. Sequenced material: peripheral blood, taken before any cancer treatment. The bases read TGTGCCAGCAGCCAGGCGAGCGCCGGGGAGCTGTTTTTT. Its product reads: CASSQASAGELFF.